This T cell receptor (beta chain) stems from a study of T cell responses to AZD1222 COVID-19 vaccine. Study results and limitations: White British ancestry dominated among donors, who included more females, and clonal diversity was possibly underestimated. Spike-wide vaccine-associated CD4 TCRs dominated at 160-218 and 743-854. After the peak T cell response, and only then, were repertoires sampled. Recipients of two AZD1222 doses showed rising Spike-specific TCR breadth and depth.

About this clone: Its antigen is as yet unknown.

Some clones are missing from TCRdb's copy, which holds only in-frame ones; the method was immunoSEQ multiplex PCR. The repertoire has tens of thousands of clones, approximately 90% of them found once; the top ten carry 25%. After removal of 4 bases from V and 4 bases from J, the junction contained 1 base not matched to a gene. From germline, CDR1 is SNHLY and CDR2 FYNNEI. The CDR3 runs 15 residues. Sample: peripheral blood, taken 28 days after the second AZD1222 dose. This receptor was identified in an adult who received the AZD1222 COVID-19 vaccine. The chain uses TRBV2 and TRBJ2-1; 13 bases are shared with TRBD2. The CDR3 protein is CASSGTSGGYNEQFF. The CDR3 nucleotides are TGTGCCAGCAGTGGGACTAGCGGGGGTTACAATGAGCAGTTCTTC.